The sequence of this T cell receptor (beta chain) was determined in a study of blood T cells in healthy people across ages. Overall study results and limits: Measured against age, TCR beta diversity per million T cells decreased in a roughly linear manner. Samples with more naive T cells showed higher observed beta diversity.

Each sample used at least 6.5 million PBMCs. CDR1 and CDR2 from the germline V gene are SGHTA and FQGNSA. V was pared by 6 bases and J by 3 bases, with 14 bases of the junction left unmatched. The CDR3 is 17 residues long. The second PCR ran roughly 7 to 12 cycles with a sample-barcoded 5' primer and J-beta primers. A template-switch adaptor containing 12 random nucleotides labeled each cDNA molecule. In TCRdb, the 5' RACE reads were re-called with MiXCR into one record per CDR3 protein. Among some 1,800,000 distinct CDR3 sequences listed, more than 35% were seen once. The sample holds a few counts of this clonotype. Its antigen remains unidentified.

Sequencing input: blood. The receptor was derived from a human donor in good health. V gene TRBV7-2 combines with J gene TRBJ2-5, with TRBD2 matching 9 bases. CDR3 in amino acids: CASRPSSGTSIEETQYF. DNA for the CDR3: TGTGCCAGCAGACCTAGCTCCGGGACTAGCATAGAAGAGACCCAGTACTTC.